The 20 T cell receptor beta chains listed next were all sequenced from one sample in a study of PD-1 blockade in classical Hodgkin lymphoma. The sample's time point: cycle 4 day 1 (C4D1), after five to seven weeks of nivolumab. Autologous stem cell transplantation was followed by relapse in every patient, and brentuximab vedotin exposure varied. The method was immunoSEQ multiplex PCR; TCRdb's version includes in-frame clones alone and lacks a portion of them. The sample has about 93,000 clones, roughly 73% seen once. This specimen was peripheral blood mononuclear cells (PBMCs), taken before the fourth cycle of nivolumab. These receptors all come from a human donor with classical Hodgkin lymphoma.

The CDR3 region is CASSQYNLAGGSEQFF. CDR3 nucleotides: TGTGCCAGCAGCCAATACAACCTAGCGGGAGGAAGTGAGCAGTTCTTC. The rearrangement uses TRBV4-2 and TRBJ2-1; 11 positions agree with TRBD2. V shed 2 bases and J 9 bases; nucleotides not matched to a gene: 9. This CDR3 comprises 16 residues. In germline, CDR1 is LGHNA, CDR2 YNFKEQ.

This chain links TRBV9 with TRBJ1-2; D is undetermined. V lost 7 bases to trimming and J lost 3 bases, with 10 bases between them. The CDR3 loop spans 12 amino acids. The germline CDR1 and CDR2 sequences are SGDLS and YYNGEE. CDR3 residues: CASGRRDYGYTF. The DNA of the CDR3 is TGTGCCAGCGGAAGGAGAGACTATGGCTACACCTTC.

This chain uses TRBV27 with TRBJ2-3; 12 nucleotides match TRBD2. This CDR3 contains 17 residues. Per germline, CDR1 MNHEY and CDR2 SMNVEV (reference sequence). V was pared by 8 bases and J by 0 bases, with 9 bases of the junction left unmatched. The CDR3 reads CASGSSGRAFSTDTQYF. In DNA form, the CDR3 reads TGTGCCAGCGGTTCTAGCGGGAGGGCCTTTAGCACAGATACGCAGTATTTT.

The chain carries TRBV30 and TRBJ2-6; no definite D call. V lost 3 bases and J 0 bases, leaving 9 bases between the germline ends. CDR3 length equals 15 residues. CDR1 is GTSNPN, CDR2 SVGIG, per germline (reference sequence). Written as DNA, the CDR3 is TGTGCCTGGAGCACACTTTTCTCTGGGGCCAACGTCCTGACTTTC. Translating it yields CAWSTLFSGANVLTF.

The chain employs TRBV6-5 and TRBJ2-7; 8 positions agree with TRBD1. The germline CDR1 and CDR2 sequences are MNHEY and SVGAGI. The CDR3 runs 12 residues. The trim removed 5 bases at V and 4 bases at J, leaving 1 base unmatched. This CDR3 is CASSGQGYEQYF. In DNA form, the CDR3 reads TGTGCCAGCAGTGGACAGGGTTACGAGCAGTACTTC.

The V gene is TRBV5-1, the J gene TRBJ2-7, with D hard to call. Per germline, CDR1 SGHRS and CDR2 YFSETQ. This CDR3 has 15 residues. The V end was cut by 1 base, the J end by 0 bases, with 11 bases between. The CDR3 region has the DNA TGCGCCAGCAGCTTGAACGGAGCTACCTCCTACGAGCAGTACTTC. It is translated as CASSLNGATSYEQYF. The whole variable domain, filled in from reference TRBV5-1 and TRBJ2-7, reads KAGVTQTPRYLIKTRGQQVTLSCSPISGHRSVSWYQQTPGQGLQFLFEYFSETQRNKGNFPGRFSGRQFSNSRSEMNVSTLELGDSALYLCASSLNGATSYEQYFGPGTRLTVT.

V usage is TRBV5-1 and J usage is TRBJ2-7; a possible D gene is TRBD1 (6 bases). The germline V and J ends were trimmed by 2 bases and 3 bases, with 15 bases remaining between them. The CDR3 covers 15 residues. The V gene's germline CDR1 is SGHRS and CDR2 YFSETQ. CDR3 DNA sequence: TGCGCCAGCAGCTTAGGGTTTGTAGGGGGCTACGAGCAGTACTTC. Protein product: CASSLGFVGGYEQYF.

This clone was detected only a few times. This CDR3 reads CASGLGGDGTYEQYF. The DNA for the CDR3 is TGTGCTAGTGGTCTAGGGGGCGATGGAACCTACGAGCAGTACTTC. The chain employs TRBV12-5 and TRBJ2-7; 7 nucleotides line up with TRBD1. V lost 5 bases to trimming and J lost 2 bases; unmatched junction nucleotides: 9. CDR1 is LGHNT, CDR2 FRNRAP, per germline. The CDR3 sequence is 15 residues long.

The rearrangement links TRBV28 to TRBJ2-7, with D possibly being TRBD1 or TRBD2 (6 bases each). From germline, CDR1 is MDHEN and CDR2 SYDVKM. V shed 7 bases and J shed 3 bases, with 19 bases lying between them. This CDR3 has 15 amino acids. For the CDR3, the DNA is TGTGCCAGCACCTGGTCGGGGGCGCGGAGCTACGAGCAGTACTTC. Protein product: CASTWSGARSYEQYF.

This clone was seen only once. The V and J genes are TRBV6-1 and TRBJ2-3; tentatively, D is TRBD1 (5 bases). With 1 base removed from V and 0 bases from J, the gap between germline ends came to 11 bases. The CDR3 covers 16 residues. The V gene's germline CDR1 is MNHNS and CDR2 SASEGT. The CDR3 DNA sequence: TGTGCCAGCAGTGAAGGAAGGGGCACTAGCACAGATACGCAGTATTTT. Its protein is CASSEGRGTSTDTQYF.

This clone showed up just a few times. CDR3 coding DNA: TGTGCCAGCAGCCAAGTTGGACTAGCGGGTTACAATGAGCAGTTCTTC. It translates to CASSQVGLAGYNEQFF. This chain connects TRBV4-2 to TRBJ2-1; TRBD2 agrees at 11 bases. CDR1 is LGHNA and CDR2 is YNFKEQ in the germline V gene. Trimming removed 1 base from V and 4 bases from J; junction bases left unmatched: 3. The CDR3 runs 16 residues.

Only a few counts were recorded for this clone. The chain links TRBV28 to TRBJ2-2; weak D call: TRBD2 (8 bases). The V end lost 8 bases, the J end lost 5 bases, and 21 bases lay between the germline ends. The CDR3 runs to 16 residues. Germline-derived CDR1 and CDR2 are MDHEN and SYDVKM. The CDR3 DNA reads TGTGCCAGCCCCCAGGGGGGGCGGGGGGTGACCGGGGAGCTGTTTTTT. Protein sequence: CASPQGGRGVTGELFF.

This chain uses TRBV7-2 with TRBJ2-3, with D hard to call. Trimming shortened V by 4 bases and J by 3 bases, and 8 bases separated the two germline ends. Looked up from germline, CDR1 is SGHTA and CDR2 is FQGNSA. The CDR3 sequence is 13 residues long. For the CDR3, the DNA is TGTGCCAGCAGCTCCCCCGGAACAGATACGCAGTATTTT. Its translation: CASSSPGTDTQYF. The full variable domain, in which reference TRBV7-2 and TRBJ2-3 provide the parts outside the CDR3, is GAGVSQSPSNKVTEKGKDVELRCDPISGHTALYWYRQSLGQGLEFLIYFQGNSAPDKSGLPSDRFSAERTGGSVSTLTIQRTQQEDSAVYLCASSSPGTDTQYFGPGTRLTVL.

This clone was counted only a few times. The chain has TRBV7-8 and TRBJ1-2, with unresolved D. The germline V gene encodes CDR1 SGHVS and CDR2 FQNEAQ. The CDR3 consists of 16 residues. V was trimmed by 5 bases and J by 0 bases, leaving 16 bases between them. The CDR3 DNA reads as TGTGCCAGCAGCCAACACGCCTCATCAGCTAACTATGGCTACACCTTC. Encoded protein: CASSQHASSANYGYTF.

The V and J genes are TRBV2 and TRBJ1-5, with TRBD1 as a possible D gene (5 bases). The CDR3 loop spans 12 amino acids. Germline V gene data show CDR1 as SNHLY and CDR2 as FYNNEI. V was cut by 8 bases and J by 10 bases, with 15 bases left in between. The CDR3 is CASVGSGGPQHF. The DNA for the CDR3 is TGTGCCAGCGTCGGCAGCGGGGGACCCCAGCATTTT.

V gene TRBV7-9 combines with J gene TRBJ2-5; D unclear. V gave up 3 bases and J gave up 5 bases, with 13 bases separating them. CDR1 and CDR2 (germline): SEHNR, FQNEAQ (reference sequence). The CDR3 consists of 14 residues. CDR3 residues: CASSFRAAWETQYF. CDR3 in DNA: TGTGCCAGCAGCTTTCGTGCCGCCTGGGAGACCCAGTACTTC.

CDR3 sequence (DNA): TGTGCCAGCAGTATGCATCAGGGATACTATGGCTACACCTTC. It codes for CASSMHQGYYGYTF. The chain carries TRBV28 and TRBJ1-2; D might be TRBD1 (5 bases). The CDR3 sequence is 14 residues long. With 5 bases removed from V and 3 bases from J, the gap between germline ends came to 13 bases. Germline V gives CDR1 MDHEN, CDR2 SYDVKM.

The rearrangement links TRBV6-5 to TRBJ2-7, with D perhaps TRBD1 (6 bases). The CDR3 runs to 15 residues. The V gene lost 5 bases and the J gene lost 7 bases, with 21 bases spanning the gap. Looked up from germline, CDR1 is MNHEY and CDR2 is SVGAGI. CDR3 amino acids: CASSPSTGAFREQYF. The CDR3 coding sequence is TGTGCCAGCAGTCCCTCGACAGGAGCGTTTCGTGAGCAGTACTTC.

The rearrangement links TRBV6-1 to TRBJ2-4; 11 nucleotides agree with TRBD2. In germline, CDR1 is MNHNS, CDR2 SASEGT. This CDR3 is 20 amino acids long. V was pared by 1 base and J by 0 bases, with 11 bases of the junction left unmatched. DNA of the CDR3: TGTGCCAGCAGTGAAGACAGGACCGGACTAGCGGGTTTAGCCAAAAACATTCAGTACTTC. Translating it yields CASSEDRTGLAGLAKNIQYF.

The V and J genes are TRBV2 and TRBJ2-2, with 8 bases fitting TRBD2. CDR1 is SNHLY and CDR2 is FYNNEI in the germline V gene. The CDR3 spans 15 residues. The V gene end was trimmed by 5 bases and the J gene end by 7 bases; junction bases not matched to a gene: 9. The CDR3 coding sequence is TGTGCCAGCAGTTGGGAGGGGACTAGGGTCGGGGAGCTGTTTTTT. Protein sequence: CASSWEGTRVGELFF.